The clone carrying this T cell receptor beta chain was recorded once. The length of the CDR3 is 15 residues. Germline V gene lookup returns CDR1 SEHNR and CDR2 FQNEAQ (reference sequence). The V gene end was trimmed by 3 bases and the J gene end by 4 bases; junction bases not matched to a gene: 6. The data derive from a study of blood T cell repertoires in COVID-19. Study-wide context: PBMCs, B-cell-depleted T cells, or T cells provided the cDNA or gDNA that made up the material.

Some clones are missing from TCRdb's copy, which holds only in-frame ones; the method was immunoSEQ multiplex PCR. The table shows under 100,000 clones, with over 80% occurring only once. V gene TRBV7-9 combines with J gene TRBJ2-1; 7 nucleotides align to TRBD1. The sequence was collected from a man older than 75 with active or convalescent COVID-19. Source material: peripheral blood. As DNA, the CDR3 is TGTGCCAGCAGCTTGAGAGGGGGCGCATACAATGAGCAGTTCTTC. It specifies CASSLRGGAYNEQFF.